This T cell receptor (beta chain) stems from a study of human T cells and chemical hapten exposure. The V gene lost 0 bases and the J gene lost 3 bases, with 9 bases spanning the gap. The CDR3 covers 15 residues. Germline values: CDR1 SGHDT, CDR2 YYEEEE. The library attached unique molecular identifiers to individual cDNA molecules. Each CDR3 protein gets one entry after TCRdb re-called the RACE reads with MiXCR. The sample lists about 49,000 distinct CDR3 sequences, about a tenth seen once, with 4% to 5.5% in the top ten. In this sample, this clonotype turned up many times. The time point is: patch test 1, 2 weeks after DPC sensitization. This sample's treatment: therapeutic diphenylcyclopropenone sensitization with weekly scalp DPC.

The sequence came from a woman in her forties or fifties with alopecia areata. Some clones in this sample may be carry-over from other donors' samples. The sample here was whole blood, taken in connection with sensitization to the hapten diphenylcyclopropenone (DPC). The chain carries TRBV5-6 and TRBJ2-2; D unresolved. CDR3 amino acids: CASSLGLTYTGELFF. As DNA, the CDR3 is TGTGCCAGCAGCTTGGGACTTACTTACACCGGGGAGCTGTTTTTT.